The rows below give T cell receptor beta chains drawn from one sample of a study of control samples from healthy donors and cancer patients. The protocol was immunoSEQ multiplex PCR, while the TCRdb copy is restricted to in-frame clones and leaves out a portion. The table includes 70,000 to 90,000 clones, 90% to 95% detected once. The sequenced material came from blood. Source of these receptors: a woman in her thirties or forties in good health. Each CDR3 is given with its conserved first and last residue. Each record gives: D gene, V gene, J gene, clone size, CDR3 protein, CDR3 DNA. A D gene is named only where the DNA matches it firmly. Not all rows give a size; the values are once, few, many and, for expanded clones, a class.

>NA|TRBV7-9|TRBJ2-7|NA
CASRPGNSYEQYF
TGTGCCAGCAGACCTGGGAACTCCTACGAGCAGTACTTC
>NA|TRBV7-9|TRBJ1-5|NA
CASSLGPISNQPQHF
TGTGCCAGCAGCTTGGGACCGATTAGCAATCAGCCCCAGCATTTT
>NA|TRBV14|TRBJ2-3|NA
CASSQPRSGDTQYF
TGTGCCAGCAGCCAGCCGAGGTCAGGAGATACGCAGTATTTT
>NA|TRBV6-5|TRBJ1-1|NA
CASSYAQGGAFF
TGTGCCAGCAGTTACGCCCAGGGAGGGGCTTTCTTT
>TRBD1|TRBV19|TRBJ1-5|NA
CASSGTGGNQPQHF
TGTGCCAGTAGTGGCACAGGGGGCAATCAGCCCCAGCATTTT
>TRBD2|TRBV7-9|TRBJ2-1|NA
CASRPGLAGYNEQFF
TGTGCCAGCAGACCGGGACTAGCGGGGTACAATGAGCAGTTCTTC
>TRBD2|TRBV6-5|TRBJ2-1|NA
CASSYPGTSGRNEQFF
TGTGCCAGCAGTTACCCGGGGACTAGCGGGAGAAATGAGCAGTTCTTC
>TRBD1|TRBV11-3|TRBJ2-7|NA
CASSKGTGEYEQYF
TGTGCCAGCAGCAAGGGGACAGGGGAGTACGAGCAGTACTTC
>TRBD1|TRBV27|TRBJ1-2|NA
CASRRTGANYGYTF
TGTGCCAGCAGGAGGACAGGGGCTAACTATGGCTACACCTTC
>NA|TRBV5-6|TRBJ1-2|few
CASSLAGDYGYTF
TGTGCCAGCAGCTTGGCCGGGGACTATGGCTACACCTTC
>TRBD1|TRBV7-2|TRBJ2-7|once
CASSSTGGWGEQYF
TGTGCCAGCAGCTCTACAGGGGGGTGGGGCGAGCAGTACTTC
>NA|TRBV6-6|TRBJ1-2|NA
CASSLARFLYGYTF
TGTGCCAGCAGCCTTGCCAGGTTCCTTTATGGCTACACCTTC
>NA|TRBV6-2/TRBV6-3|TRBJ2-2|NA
CASSYSPGELFF
TGTGCCAGCAGTTACTCGCCCGGGGAGCTGTTTTTT
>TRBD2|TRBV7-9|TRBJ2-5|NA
CASNGQGPGLAGGLATQYF
TGTGCCAGCAACGGACAGGGGCCGGGACTAGCGGGAGGGCTCGCAACCCAGTACTTC
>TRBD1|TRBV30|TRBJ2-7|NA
CAWNRGSYEQYF
TGTGCCTGGAACAGGGGAAGCTACGAGCAGTACTTC
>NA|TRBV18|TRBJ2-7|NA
CASSPPGVSYEQYF
TGTGCCAGCTCTCCTCCTGGGGTATCCTACGAGCAGTACTTC
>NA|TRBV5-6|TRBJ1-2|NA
CASSLSAGYRGAGGSYTF
TGTGCCAGCAGCTTGTCAGCGGGCTATCGGGGGGCAGGTGGGAGCTACACCTTC
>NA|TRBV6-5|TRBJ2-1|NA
CASSPSVQGYNEQFF
TGTGCCAGCAGCCCGTCGGTACAGGGCTACAATGAGCAGTTCTTC
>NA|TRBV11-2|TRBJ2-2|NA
CASSLVRTGELFF
TGTGCCAGCAGCTTAGTTAGGACCGGGGAGCTGTTTTTT
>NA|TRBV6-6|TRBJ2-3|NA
CASSWGPSTDTQYF
TGTGCCAGCAGTTGGGGGCCTAGCACAGATACGCAGTATTTT
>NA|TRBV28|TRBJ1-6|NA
CASSSDTYNSPLHF
TGTGCCAGCAGCTCCGACACCTATAATTCACCCCTCCACTTT
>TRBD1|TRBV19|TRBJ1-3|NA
CASSGTGGPGNTIYF
TGTGCCAGTAGTGGAACAGGGGGCCCTGGAAACACCATATATTTT
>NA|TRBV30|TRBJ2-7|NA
CAWRSFGDSYEQYF
TGTGCCTGGAGGTCCTTTGGGGACTCCTACGAGCAGTACTTC
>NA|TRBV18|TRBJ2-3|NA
CASSPPSTDTQYF
TGTGCCAGCTCACCACCAAGCACAGATACGCAGTATTTT
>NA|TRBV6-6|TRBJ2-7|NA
CASSLGVSYEQYF
TGTGCCAGCAGCCTCGGGGTTAGCTACGAGCAGTACTTC
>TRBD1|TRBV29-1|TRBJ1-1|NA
CSGTGGSTEAFF
TGCAGTGGGACAGGGGGATCCACTGAAGCTTTCTTT
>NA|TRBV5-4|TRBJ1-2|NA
CASSSFYGYTF
TGTGCCAGCAGCTCCTTCTATGGCTACACCTTC
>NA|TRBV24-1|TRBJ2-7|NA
CARERDGGIRNEQYF
TGTGCTAGGGAGCGTGATGGGGGGATTAGGAACGAGCAGTACTTC
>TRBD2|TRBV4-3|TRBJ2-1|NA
CASSQTSGGYNEQFF
TGCGCCAGCTCCCAGACTAGCGGGGGCTACAATGAGCAGTTCTTC
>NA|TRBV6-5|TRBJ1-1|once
CASSISGLPNTEAFF
TGTGCCAGCAGTATCTCGGGACTCCCGAACACTGAAGCTTTCTTT
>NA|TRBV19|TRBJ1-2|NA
CASSHFLRGAGYTF
TGTGCCAGTAGCCATTTCCTGCGGGGGGCTGGCTACACCTTC
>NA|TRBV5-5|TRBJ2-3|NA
CASSLVRAADLTTDTQYF
TGTGCCAGCAGCTTGGTGAGAGCAGCGGATTTGACCACAGATACGCAGTATTTT
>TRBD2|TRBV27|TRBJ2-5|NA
CASSLLAGGMETQYF
TGTGCCAGCAGTTTGCTAGCGGGGGGGATGGAGACCCAGTACTTC
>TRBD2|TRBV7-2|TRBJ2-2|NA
CASRRREVPGELFF
TGTGCCAGCAGACGGCGGGAGGTCCCCGGGGAGCTGTTTTTT
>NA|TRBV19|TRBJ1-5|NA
CASRPDDRDIYQPQHF
TGTGCCAGCCGACCCGACGACCGGGACATTTATCAGCCCCAGCATTTT
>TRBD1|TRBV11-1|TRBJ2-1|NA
CASTDRGRYNEQFF
TGTGCCAGCACCGACAGGGGGCGCTACAATGAGCAGTTCTTC
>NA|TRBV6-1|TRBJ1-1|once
CASSEMGYTEAFF
TGTGCCAGCAGTGAAATGGGTTACACTGAAGCTTTCTTT
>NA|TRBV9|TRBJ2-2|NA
CASSVLAGELFF
TGTGCCAGCAGCGTATTGGCCGGGGAGCTGTTTTTT
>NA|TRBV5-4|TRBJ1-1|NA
CASSFPKVNTEAFF
TGTGCCAGCAGCTTCCCAAAAGTGAACACTGAAGCTTTCTTT
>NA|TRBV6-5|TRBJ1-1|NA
CASSFSGAEAFF
TGTGCCAGCAGTTTTTCAGGCGCTGAAGCTTTCTTT
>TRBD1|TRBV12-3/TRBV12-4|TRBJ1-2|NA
CASAGTAYGYTF
TGTGCCAGCGCGGGGACAGCTTATGGCTACACCTTC
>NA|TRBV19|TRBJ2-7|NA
CASSPLDSYEQYF
TGTGCCAGTAGTCCTCTTGATTCCTACGAGCAGTACTTC
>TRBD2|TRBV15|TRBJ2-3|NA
CATSSGAGGLTDTQYF
TGTGCCACCAGCAGTGGAGCGGGGGGGCTCACAGATACGCAGTATTTT
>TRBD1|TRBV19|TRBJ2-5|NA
CASSTTGVEDQETQYF
TGTGCCAGTAGTACCACAGGGGTGGAGGACCAAGAGACCCAGTACTTC
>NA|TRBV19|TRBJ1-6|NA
CASSWTVYNSPLHF
TGTGCCAGTAGTTGGACGGTTTATAATTCACCCCTCCACTTT
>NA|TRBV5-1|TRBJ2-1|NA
CASSLRHSNEQFF
TGCGCCAGCAGCTTGCGACATTCCAATGAGCAGTTCTTC
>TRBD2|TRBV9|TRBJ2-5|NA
CASSVSAGGRRETQYF
TGTGCCAGCAGCGTCTCAGCGGGGGGGCGGAGAGAGACCCAGTACTTC
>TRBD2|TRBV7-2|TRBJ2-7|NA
CASSLAGTSVHEQYF
TGTGCCAGCAGCTTAGCCGGGACTAGCGTACACGAGCAGTACTTC
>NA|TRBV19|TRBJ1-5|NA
CACRDEGISNQPQHF
TGTGCCTGCCGGGACGAGGGGATAAGCAATCAGCCCCAGCATTTT
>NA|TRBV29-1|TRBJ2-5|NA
CSVEETRTQYF
TGCAGCGTTGAAGAGACACGAACCCAGTACTTC
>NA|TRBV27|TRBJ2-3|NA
CASSLGRPTDTQYF
TGTGCCAGCAGTTTAGGGCGGCCCACAGATACGCAGTATTTT
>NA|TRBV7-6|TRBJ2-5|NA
CASSPDQRETQYF
TGTGCCAGCAGCCCCGACCAGCGGGAGACCCAGTACTTC
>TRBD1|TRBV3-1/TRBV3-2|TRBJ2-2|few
CASSPTGSTGELFF
TGTGCCAGCAGCCCGACAGGGTCCACCGGGGAGCTGTTTTTT
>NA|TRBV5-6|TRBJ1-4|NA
CASSLEDKQLFF
TGTGCCAGCAGCTTGGAGGACAAACAACTGTTTTTT
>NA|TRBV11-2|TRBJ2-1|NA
CASSPSLNEQFF
TGTGCCAGCAGCCCGTCGCTCAATGAGCAGTTCTTC